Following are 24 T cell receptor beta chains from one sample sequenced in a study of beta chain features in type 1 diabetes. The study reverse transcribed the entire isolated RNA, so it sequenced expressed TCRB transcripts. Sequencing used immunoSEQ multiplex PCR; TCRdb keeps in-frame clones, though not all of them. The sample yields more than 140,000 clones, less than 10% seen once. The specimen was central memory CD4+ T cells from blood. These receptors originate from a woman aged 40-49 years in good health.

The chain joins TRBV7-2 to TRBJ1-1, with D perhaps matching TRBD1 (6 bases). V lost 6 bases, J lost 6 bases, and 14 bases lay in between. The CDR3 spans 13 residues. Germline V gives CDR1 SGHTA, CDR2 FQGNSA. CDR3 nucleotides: TGTGCCAGCAGATACAGGGCCGTCGCTGAAGCTTTCTTT. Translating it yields CASRYRAVAEAFF.

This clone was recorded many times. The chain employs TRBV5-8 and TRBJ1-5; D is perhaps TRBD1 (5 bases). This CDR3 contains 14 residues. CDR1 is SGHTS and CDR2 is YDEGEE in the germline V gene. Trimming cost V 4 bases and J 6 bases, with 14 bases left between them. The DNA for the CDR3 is TGTGCCAGCAGCCTCGGACAAGGTGGTCAGCCCCAGCATTTT. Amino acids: CASSLGQGGQPQHF.

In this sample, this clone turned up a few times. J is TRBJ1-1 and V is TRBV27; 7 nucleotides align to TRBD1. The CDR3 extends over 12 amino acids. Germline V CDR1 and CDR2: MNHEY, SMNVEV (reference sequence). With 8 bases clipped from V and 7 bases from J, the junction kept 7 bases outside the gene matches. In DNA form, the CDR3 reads TGTGCCAGCGGAAACAGGGGCGGTGAAGCTTTCTTT. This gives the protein CASGNRGGEAFF.

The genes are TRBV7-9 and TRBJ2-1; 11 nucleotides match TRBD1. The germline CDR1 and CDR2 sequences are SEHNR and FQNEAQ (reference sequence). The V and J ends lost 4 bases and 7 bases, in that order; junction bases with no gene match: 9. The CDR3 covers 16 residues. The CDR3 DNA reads TGTGCCAGCAGCTACAGAGGACAGGGGGCTAGAAATGAGCAGTTCTTC. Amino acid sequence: CASSYRGQGARNEQFF.

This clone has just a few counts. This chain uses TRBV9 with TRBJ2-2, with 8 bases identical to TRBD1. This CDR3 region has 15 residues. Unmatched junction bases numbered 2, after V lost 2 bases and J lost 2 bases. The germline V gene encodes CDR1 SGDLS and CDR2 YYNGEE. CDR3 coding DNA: TGTGCCAGCAGCGTCGGACAGGGTAACACCGGGGAGCTGTTTTTT. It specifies CASSVGQGNTGELFF.

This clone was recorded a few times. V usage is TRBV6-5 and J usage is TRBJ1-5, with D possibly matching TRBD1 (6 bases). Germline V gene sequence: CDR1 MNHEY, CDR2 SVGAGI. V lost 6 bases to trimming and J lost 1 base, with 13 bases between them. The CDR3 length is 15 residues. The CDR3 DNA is TGTGCCAGCAGATTTGAGGACAGAAGCAATCAGCCCCAGCATTTT. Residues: CASRFEDRSNQPQHF.

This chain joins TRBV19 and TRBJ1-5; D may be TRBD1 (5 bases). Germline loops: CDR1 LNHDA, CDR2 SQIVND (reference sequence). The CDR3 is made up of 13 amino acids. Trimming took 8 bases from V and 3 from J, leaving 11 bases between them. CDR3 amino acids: CASSDTSNQPQHF. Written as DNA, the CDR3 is TGTGCCAGTTCGGACACTTCCAATCAGCCCCAGCATTTT. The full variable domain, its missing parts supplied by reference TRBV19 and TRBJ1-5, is DGGITQSPKYLFRKEGQNVTLSCEQNLNHDAMYWYRQDPGQGLRLIYYSQIVNDFQKGDIAEGYSVSREKKESFPLTVTSAQKNPTAFYLCASSDTSNQPQHFGDGTRLSIL.

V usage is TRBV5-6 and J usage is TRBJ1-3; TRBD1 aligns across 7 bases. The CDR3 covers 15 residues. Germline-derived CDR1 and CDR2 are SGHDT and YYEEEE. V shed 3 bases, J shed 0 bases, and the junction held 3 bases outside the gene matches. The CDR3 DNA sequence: TGTGCCAGCAGCTCGACAGGGCCCTCTGGAAACACCATATATTTT. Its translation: CASSSTGPSGNTIYF.

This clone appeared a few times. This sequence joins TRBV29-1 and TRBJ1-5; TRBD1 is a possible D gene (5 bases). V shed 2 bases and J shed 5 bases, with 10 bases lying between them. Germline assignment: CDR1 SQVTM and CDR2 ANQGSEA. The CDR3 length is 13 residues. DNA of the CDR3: TGCAGCGTTGAAAGGGGCGCGGATCAGCCCCAGCATTTT. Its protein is CSVERGADQPQHF.

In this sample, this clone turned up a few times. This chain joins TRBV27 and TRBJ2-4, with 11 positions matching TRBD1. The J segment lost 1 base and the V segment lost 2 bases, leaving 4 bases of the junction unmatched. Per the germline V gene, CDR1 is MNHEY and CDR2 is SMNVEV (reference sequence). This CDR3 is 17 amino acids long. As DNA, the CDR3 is TGTGCCAGCAGTTTACTTGGACAGGGGGCCGCCAAAAACATTCAGTACTTC. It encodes CASSLLGQGAAKNIQYF.

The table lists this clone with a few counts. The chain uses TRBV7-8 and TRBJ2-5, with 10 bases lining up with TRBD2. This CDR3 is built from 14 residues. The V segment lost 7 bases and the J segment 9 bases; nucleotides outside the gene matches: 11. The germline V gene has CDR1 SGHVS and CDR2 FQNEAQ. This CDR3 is CASNPGLATEAQYF. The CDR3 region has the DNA TGTGCCAGCAACCCGGGACTAGCGACTGAGGCCCAGTACTTC.

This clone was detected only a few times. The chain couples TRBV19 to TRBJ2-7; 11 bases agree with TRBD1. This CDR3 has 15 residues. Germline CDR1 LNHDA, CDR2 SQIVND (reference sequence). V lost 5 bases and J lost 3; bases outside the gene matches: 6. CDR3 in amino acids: CASSHPGQGGYEQYF. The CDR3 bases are TGTGCCAGTAGTCATCCGGGACAGGGGGGCTACGAGCAGTACTTC. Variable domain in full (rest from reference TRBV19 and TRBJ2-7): DGGITQSPKYLFRKEGQNVTLSCEQNLNHDAMYWYRQDPGQGLRLIYYSQIVNDFQKGDIAEGYSVSREKKESFPLTVTSAQKNPTAFYLCASSHPGQGGYEQYFGPGTRLTVT.

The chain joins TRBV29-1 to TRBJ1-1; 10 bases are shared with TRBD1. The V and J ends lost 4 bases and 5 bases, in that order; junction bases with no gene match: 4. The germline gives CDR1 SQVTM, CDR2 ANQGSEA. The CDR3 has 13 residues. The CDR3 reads CSVGGQGKTEAFF. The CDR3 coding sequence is TGCAGCGTTGGGGGACAGGGGAAGACTGAAGCTTTCTTT.

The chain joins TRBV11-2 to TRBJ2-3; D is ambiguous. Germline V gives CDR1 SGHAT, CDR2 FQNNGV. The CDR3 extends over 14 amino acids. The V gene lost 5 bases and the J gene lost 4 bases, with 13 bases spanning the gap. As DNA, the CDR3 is TGTGCCAGCAGCCCCGGTACCCATTCAGATACGCAGTATTTT. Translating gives CASSPGTHSDTQYF.

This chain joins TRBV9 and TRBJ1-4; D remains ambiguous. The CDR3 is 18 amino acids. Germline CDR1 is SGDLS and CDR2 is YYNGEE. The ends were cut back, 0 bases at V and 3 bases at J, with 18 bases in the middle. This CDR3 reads CASSVGEGSWAANEKLFF. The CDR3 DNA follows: TGTGCCAGCAGCGTAGGCGAGGGATCCTGGGCGGCTAATGAAAAACTGTTTTTT.

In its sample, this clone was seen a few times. DNA of the CDR3: TGTGCCAGCATAAGGGGGTCAGGTATGGGTTCACCCCTCCACTTT. This translates into CASIRGSGMGSPLHF. The V gene is TRBV2, the J gene TRBJ1-6; perhaps TRBD1 as D (6 bases). The CDR3 is 15 residues long. The V end was cut by 7 bases, the J end by 9 bases, with 19 bases between. CDR1 and CDR2 (germline): SNHLY, FYNNEI.

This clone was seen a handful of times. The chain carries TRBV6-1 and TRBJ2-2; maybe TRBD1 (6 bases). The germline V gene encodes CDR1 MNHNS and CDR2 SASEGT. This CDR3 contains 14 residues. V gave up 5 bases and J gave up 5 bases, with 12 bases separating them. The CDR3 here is CASSRQGKTGELFF. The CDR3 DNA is TGTGCCAGCAGTCGGCAGGGGAAAACCGGGGAGCTGTTTTTT.

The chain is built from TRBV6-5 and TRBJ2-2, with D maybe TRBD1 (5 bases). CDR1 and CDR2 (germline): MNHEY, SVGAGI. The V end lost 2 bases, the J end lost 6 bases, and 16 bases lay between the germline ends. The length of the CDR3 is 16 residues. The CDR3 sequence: CASSYTGPLTSGELFF. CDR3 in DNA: TGTGCCAGCAGTTACACAGGACCCCTCACGTCCGGGGAGCTGTTTTTT.

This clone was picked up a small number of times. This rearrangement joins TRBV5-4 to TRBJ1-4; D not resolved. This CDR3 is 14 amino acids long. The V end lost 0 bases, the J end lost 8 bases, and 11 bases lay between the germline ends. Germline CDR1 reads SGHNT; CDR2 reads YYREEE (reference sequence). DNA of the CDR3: TGTGCCAGCAGCTTGGACCCCGGAGGGGAAAAACTGTTTTTT. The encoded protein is CASSLDPGGEKLFF.

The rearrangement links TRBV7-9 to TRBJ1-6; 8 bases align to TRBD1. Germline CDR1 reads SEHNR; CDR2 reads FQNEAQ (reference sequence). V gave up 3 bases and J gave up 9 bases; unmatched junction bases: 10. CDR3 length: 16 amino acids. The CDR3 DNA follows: TGTGCCAGCAGCTTCGGACAGGGACTGGTGGGTTCACCCCTCCACTTT. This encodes CASSFGQGLVGSPLHF.

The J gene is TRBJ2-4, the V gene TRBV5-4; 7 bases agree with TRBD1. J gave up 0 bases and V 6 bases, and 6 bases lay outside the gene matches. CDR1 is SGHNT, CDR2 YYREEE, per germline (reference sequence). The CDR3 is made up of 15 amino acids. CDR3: CASTQNRGAKNIQYF. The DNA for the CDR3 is TGTGCCAGCACCCAAAACAGGGGAGCCAAAAACATTCAGTACTTC.

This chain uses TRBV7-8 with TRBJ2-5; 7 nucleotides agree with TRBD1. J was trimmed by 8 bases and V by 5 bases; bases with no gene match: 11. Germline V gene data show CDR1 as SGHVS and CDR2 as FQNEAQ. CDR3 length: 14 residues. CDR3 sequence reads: CASSQNRGRGTQYF. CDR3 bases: TGTGCCAGCAGCCAGAACAGGGGAAGGGGAACCCAGTACTTC.

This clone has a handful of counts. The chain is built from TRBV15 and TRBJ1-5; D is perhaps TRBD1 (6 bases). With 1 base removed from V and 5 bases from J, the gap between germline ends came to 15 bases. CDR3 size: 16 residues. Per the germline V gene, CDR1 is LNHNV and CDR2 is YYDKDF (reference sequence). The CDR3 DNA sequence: TGTGCCACCAGCAGAGGATGGTCAGGGGTGGATCAGCCCCAGCATTTT. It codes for CATSRGWSGVDQPQHF. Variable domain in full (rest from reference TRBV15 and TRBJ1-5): DAMVIQNPRYQVTQFGKPVTLSCSQTLNHNVMYWYQQKSSQAPKLLFHYYDKDFNNEADTPDNFQSRRPNTSFCFLDIRSPGLGDTAMYLCATSRGWSGVDQPQHFGDGTRLSIL.

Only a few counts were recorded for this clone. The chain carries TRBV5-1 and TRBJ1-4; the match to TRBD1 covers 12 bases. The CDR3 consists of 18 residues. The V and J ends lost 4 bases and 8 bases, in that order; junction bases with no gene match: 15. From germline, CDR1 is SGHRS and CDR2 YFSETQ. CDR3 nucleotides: TGCGCCAGCAGCCGACACCCGGGACAGGGGGCCGCCTTGGAAAAACTGTTTTTT. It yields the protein CASSRHPGQGAALEKLFF.